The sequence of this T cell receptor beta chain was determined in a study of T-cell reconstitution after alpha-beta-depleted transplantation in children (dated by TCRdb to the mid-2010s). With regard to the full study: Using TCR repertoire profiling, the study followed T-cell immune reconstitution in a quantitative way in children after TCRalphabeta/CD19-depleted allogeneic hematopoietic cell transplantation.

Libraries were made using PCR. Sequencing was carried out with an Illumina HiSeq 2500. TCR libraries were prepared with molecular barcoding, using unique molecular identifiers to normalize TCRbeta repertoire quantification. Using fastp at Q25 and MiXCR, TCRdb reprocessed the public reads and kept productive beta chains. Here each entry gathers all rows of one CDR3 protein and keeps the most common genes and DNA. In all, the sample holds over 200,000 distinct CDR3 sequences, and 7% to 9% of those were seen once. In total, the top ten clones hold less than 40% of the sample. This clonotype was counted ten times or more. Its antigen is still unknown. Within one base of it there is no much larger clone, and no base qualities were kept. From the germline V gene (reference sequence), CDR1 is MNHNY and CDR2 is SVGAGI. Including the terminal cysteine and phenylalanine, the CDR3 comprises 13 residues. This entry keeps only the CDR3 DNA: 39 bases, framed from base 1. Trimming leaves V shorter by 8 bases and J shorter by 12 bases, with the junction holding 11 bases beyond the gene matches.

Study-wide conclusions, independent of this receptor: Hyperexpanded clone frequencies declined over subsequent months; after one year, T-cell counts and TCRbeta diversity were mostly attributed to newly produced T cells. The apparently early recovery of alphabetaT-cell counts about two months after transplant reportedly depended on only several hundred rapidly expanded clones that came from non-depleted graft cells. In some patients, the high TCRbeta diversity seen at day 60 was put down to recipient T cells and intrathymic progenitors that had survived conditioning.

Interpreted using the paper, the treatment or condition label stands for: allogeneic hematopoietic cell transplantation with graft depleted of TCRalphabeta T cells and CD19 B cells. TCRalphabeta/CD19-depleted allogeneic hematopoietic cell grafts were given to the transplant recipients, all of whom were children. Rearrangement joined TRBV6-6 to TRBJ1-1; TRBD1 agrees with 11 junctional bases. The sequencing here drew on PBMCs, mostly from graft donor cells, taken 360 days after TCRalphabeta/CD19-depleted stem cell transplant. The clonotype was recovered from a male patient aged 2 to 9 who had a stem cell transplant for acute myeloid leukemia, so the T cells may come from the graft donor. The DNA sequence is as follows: TGTGCCAGCCTGGGACAGGGGGATCTGGGGACTTTCTTT. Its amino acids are CASLGQGDLGTFF.